This TCR beta chain derives from a study of blood T cells in healthy people across ages (dated by TCRdb to 2013 to 2016). Study-wide context: In model experiments, template switching captured about one uniquely barcoded TCR beta cDNA molecule for every two T cells. Donors were grouped into four age groups: young (average approximately 15 years), middle-aged (less than 40), aged (about 59) and long-lived (around 80). Two additional independent replicas of 1 million unique cDNA reads from the same blood draw were analyzed for two donors (one aged 18 to 29 and one aged 80 or older). To avoid experimental bias, donors of different ages were spread randomly across the sequencing lanes. Using deep sequencing normalized with unique cDNA molecular identifiers, the study measured how TCR beta repertoire diversity changes with age. Study-wide findings and limitations: Bulk unsorted PBMC profiling prevented conclusive comparison of naive and antigen-experienced compartments. Estimates of total diversity based on one million sequenced T cells were regarded as lower bounds and as underestimates. Observed TCR beta diversity correlated strongly with the percentage of naive T cells measured by flow cytometry. Because donor CMV infection status was unknown, age-related changes in expanded clonotypes were potentially confounded. Compared with the aged group, more naive CD4+ T cells, fewer expanded clones and increased TCR diversity were shown by the long-lived group, suggesting age selection. As age increased, observed TCR beta diversity per million T cells dropped in a roughly linear way, and a significant reduction was already evident by age roughly 40.

Library preparation employed 5' RACE. The run used an Illumina HiSeq 2500. The second PCR ran for about 6 to 11 cycles and used a J-beta primer mix along with a sample-barcoded 5' primer. A unique molecular identifier was introduced onto each TCR beta cDNA molecule by a template-switch 5' adaptor carrying 12 random nucleotides. Each sample yielded at least 2.5 million CDR3-containing paired-end reads. The Mint cDNA synthesis kit, primed by a TRBC-specific oligonucleotide, was used to synthesize first-strand cDNA from all RNA. After uracil-DNA glycosylase treatment, a first 18-cycle PCR used universal primers M1SS and BC2_uni_R on all cDNA. From the authors' description of their analysis: Normalization of each sample was performed by random selection of 1 million high-quality reads, each carrying a distinct molecular identifier. Reads with shared molecular identifiers were discarded instead of being binned into consensus sequences. MiTCR, run with a Q25 quality threshold and the strictest error-elimination algorithm, handled CDR3 identification, clonotype clustering and error correction. A nonparametric unseen species model with Euler transformation was used to estimate lower-bound total TCR beta diversity. The raw public data were reprocessed by TCRdb itself: fastp quality trimming at Q25, MiXCR clonotype calling, in-frame beta chains only. Each CDR3 protein gets just one entry, which takes the most common genes and DNA from the rows behind it. The V and J calls reflect TCRdb's pipeline rather than the authors' work. This sample comprises fewer than 950,000 distinct CDR3 sequences, under 40% of them detected only once. Roughly 13% of the sample is in the top ten clones.

On this clonotype itself: The clone's antigen remains unknown. No base qualities exist here, and no much larger clone lies one base off it.

The germline V end is reduced by 1 base and the J end by 2 bases; junction bases left unmatched: 7. CDR1 is given as SGHTA and CDR2 as FQGNSA, both from the germline V gene. The CDR3, cysteine through phenylalanine, is 17 amino acids long. The sequence is cut down to CDR3 DNA, 51 bases in frame from base 1. Donors were around 37 systemically healthy Caucasian individuals from Russia aged roughly 6 to 90 years. Ten milliliters of peripheral blood were drawn from each donor into EDTA-treated Vacutainer tubes. PBMCs were isolated by Ficoll-Paque density-gradient centrifugation, with at least 7 million obtained per sample. Total RNA, at least 5 micrograms per sample, was extracted from PBMCs with Trizol reagent. The percentages of naive CD45RAhigh/CD27high T cells were determined by flow cytometry on a PBMC aliquot from every donor.

The sequence was obtained from a young man in good health. What was sequenced was blood. The chain links TRBV7-2 with TRBJ2-7; 11 central nucleotides agree with TRBD1. The CDR3 has the sequence CASSLGLGQGAAYEQYF. Read as DNA, the sequence is TGTGCCAGCAGCTTAGGCCTCGGACAGGGGGCCGCCTACGAGCAGTACTTC.